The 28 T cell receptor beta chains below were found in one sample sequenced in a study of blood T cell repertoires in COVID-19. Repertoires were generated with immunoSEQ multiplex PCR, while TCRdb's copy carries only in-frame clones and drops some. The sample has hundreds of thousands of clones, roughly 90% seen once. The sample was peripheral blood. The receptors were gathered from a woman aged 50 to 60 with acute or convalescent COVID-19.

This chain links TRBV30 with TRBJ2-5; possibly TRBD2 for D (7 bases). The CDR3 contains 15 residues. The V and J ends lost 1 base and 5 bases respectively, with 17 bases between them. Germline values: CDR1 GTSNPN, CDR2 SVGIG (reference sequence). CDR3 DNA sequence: TGTGCCTGGAGTGCGAGGAGGGGGGGCGGCGAGACCCAGTACTTC. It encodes CAWSARRGGGETQYF.

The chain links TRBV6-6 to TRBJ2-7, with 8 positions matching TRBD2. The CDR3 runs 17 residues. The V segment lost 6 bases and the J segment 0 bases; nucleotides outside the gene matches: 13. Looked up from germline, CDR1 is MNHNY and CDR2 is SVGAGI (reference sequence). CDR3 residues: CASSRRGSGGSSYEQYF. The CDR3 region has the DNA TGTGCCAGCAGCCGACGGGGGTCGGGAGGGAGCTCCTACGAGCAGTACTTC.

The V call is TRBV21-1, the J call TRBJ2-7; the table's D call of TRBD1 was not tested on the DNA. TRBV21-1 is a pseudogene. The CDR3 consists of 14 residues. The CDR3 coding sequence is TGTGCCAGCAGCAACCCCCAGGGGTGGGACGAGCAGTACTTC. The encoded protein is CASSNPQGWDEQYF.

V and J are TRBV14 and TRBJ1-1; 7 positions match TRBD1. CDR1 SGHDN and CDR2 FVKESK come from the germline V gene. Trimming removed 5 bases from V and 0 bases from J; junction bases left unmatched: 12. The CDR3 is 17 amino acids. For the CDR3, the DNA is TGTGCCAGCAGCTTACTCCGGGACAGCCTATTGAACACTGAAGCTTTCTTT. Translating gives CASSLLRDSLLNTEAFF.

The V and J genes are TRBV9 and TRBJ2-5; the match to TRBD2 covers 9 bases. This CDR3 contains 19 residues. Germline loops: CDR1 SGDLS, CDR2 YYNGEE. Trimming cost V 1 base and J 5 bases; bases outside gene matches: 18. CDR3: CASSVRGGGSGSLLETQYF. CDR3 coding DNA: TGTGCCAGCAGCGTAAGAGGGGGTGGTAGCGGGAGTCTTTTGGAGACCCAGTACTTC.

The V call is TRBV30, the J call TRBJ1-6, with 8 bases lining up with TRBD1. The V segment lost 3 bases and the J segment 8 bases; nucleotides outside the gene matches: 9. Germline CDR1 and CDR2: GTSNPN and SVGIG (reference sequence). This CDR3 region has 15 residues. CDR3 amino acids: CAWRQGAGAHSPLHF. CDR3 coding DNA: TGTGCCTGGAGGCAGGGGGCCGGGGCCCATTCACCCCTCCACTTT.

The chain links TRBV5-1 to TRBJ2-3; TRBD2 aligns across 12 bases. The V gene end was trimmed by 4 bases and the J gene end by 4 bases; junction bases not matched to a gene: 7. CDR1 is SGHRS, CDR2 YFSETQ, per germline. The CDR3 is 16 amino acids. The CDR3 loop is CASSLTSGSPPDTQYF. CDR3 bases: TGCGCCAGCAGCCTGACTAGCGGGAGCCCCCCAGATACGCAGTATTTT.

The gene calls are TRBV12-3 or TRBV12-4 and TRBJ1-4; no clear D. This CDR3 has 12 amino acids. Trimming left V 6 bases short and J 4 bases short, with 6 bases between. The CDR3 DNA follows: TGTGCCAGCAGCTGGAGTAATGAAAAACTGTTTTTT. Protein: CASSWSNEKLFF.

DNA for the CDR3: TGTGCCAGCTCTTCCAACAGGGGGCCAGGGAACACTGAAGCTTTCTTT. Residues: CASSSNRGPGNTEAFF. J is TRBJ1-1 and V is TRBV18; TRBD1 agrees at 9 bases. From germline, CDR1 is KGHSH and CDR2 LQKENI. The J segment lost 1 base and the V segment lost 6 bases, leaving 9 bases of the junction unmatched. This CDR3 is 16 amino acids long.

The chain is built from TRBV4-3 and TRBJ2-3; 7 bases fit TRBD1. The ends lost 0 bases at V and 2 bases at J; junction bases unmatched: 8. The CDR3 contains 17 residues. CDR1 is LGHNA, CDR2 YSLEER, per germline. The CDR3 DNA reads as TGCGCCAGCAGCCAAGATCGAGGGGGCGGAATCACAGATACGCAGTATTTT. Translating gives CASSQDRGGGITDTQYF.

The CDR3 reads CASSWQAGPYEQYF. The CDR3 DNA sequence: TGTGCCAGCAGCTGGCAAGCGGGGCCCTACGAGCAGTACTTC. The chain joins TRBV7-2 to TRBJ2-7, with 7 bases lining up with TRBD2. The length of the CDR3 is 14 residues. Looked up from germline, CDR1 is SGHTA and CDR2 is FQGNSA. Trimming took 4 bases from V and 2 from J; bases not matched to a gene: 5.

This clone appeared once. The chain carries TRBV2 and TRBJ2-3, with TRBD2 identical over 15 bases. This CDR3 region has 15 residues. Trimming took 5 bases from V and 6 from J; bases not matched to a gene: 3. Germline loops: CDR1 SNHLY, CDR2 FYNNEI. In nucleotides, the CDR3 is TGTGCCAGCAGTTGGACTAGCGGGGGGGAGGATACGCAGTATTTT. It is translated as CASSWTSGGEDTQYF.

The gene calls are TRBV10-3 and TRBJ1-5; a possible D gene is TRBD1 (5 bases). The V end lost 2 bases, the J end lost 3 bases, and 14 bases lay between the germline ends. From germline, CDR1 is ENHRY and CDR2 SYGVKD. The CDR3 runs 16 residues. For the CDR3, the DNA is TGTGCCATCAGTGAGCTGCGGGGACGAGACAATCAGCCCCAGCATTTT. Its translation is CAISELRGRDNQPQHF.

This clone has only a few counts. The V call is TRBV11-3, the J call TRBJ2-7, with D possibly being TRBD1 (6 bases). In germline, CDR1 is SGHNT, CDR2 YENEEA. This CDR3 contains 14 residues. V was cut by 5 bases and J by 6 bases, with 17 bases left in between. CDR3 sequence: CASSQTGESSEQYF. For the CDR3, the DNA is TGTGCCAGCAGCCAGACAGGAGAATCCAGCGAGCAGTACTTC. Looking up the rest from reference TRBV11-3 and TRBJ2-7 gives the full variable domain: EAGVVQSPRYKIIEKKQPVAFWCNPISGHNTLYWYLQNLGQGPELLIRYENEEAVDDSQLPKDRFSAERLKGVDSTLKIQPAELGDSAVYLCASSQTGESSEQYFGPGTRLTVT.

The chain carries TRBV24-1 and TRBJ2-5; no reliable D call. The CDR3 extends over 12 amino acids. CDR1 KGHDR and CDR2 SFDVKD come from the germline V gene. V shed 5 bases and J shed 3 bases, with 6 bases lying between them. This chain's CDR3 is CATSASEETQYF. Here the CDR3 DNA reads TGTGCCACCAGTGCCAGCGAAGAGACCCAGTACTTC.

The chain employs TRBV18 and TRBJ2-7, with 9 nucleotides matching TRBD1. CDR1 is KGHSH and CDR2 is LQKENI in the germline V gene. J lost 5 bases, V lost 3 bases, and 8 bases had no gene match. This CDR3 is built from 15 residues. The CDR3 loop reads CASSPEQGAHNEQYF. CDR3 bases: TGTGCCAGCTCACCTGAACAGGGGGCGCATAACGAGCAGTACTTC.

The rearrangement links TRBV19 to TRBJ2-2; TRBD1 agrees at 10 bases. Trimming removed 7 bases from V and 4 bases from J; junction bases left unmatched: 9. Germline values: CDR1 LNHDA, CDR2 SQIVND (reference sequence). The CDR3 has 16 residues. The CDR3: CASMIGDRGPTGELFF. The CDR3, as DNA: TGTGCCAGTATGATTGGGGACAGGGGTCCCACCGGGGAGCTGTTTTTT.

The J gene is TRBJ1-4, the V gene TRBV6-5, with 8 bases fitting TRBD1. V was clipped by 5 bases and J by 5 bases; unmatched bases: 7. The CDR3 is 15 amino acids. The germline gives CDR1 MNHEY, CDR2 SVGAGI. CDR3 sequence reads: CASSRTGLPNEKLFF. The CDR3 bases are TGTGCCAGCAGTAGGACAGGGCTGCCCAATGAAAAACTGTTTTTT.

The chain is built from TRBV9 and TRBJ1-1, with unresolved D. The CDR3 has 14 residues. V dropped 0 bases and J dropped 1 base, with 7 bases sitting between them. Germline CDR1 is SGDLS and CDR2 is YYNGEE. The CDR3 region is CASSVEQRNTEAFF. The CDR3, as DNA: TGTGCCAGCAGCGTAGAACAGAGGAACACTGAAGCTTTCTTT. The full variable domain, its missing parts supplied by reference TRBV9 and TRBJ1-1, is DSGVTQTPKHLITATGQRVTLRCSPRSGDLSVYWYQQSLDQGLQFLIQYYNGEERAKGNILERFSAQQFPDLHSELNLSSLELGDSALYFCASSVEQRNTEAFFGQGTRLTVV.

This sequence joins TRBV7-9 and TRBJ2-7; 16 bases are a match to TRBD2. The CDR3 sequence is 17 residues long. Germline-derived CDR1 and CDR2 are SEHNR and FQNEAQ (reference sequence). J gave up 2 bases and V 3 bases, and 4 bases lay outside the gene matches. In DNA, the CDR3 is TGTGCCAGCAGCTTGGGACTAGCGGGAGGGGTGGCCTACGAGCAGTACTTC. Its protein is CASSLGLAGGVAYEQYF.

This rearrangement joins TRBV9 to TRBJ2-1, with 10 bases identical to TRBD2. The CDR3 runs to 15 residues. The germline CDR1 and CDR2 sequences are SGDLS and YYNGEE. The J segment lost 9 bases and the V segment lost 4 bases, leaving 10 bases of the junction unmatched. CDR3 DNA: TGTGCCAGCAGCCCAATAGCGGGAGGCGGCGGTGAGCAGTTCTTC. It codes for CASSPIAGGGGEQFF.

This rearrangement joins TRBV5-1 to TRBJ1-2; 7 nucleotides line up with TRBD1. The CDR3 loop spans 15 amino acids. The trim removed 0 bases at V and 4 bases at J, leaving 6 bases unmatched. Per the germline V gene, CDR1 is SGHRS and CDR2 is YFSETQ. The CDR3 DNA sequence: TGCGCCAGCAGCTTGGGACAGGGTCCCCCCTATGGCTACACCTTC. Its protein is CASSLGQGPPYGYTF.

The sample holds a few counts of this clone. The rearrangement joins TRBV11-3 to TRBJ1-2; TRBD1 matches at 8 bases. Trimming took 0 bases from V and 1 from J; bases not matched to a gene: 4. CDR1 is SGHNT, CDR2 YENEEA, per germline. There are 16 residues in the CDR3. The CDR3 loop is CASSLEQGVGNYGYTF. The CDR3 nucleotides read TGTGCCAGCAGCTTAGAACAGGGGGTCGGTAACTATGGCTACACCTTC. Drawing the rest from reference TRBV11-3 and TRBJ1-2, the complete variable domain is EAGVVQSPRYKIIEKKQPVAFWCNPISGHNTLYWYLQNLGQGPELLIRYENEEAVDDSQLPKDRFSAERLKGVDSTLKIQPAELGDSAVYLCASSLEQGVGNYGYTFGSGTRLTVV.

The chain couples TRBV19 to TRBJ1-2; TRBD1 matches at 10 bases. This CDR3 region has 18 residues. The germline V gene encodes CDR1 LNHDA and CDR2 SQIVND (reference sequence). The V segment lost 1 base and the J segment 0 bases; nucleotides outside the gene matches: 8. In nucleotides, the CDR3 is TGTGCCAGTAGTATAGGTGGGACAGGGGTCGCTACTAACTATGGCTACACCTTC. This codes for CASSIGGTGVATNYGYTF.

The CDR3 region is CASLEVLPTETQYF. Written as DNA, the CDR3 is TGTGCCAGCTTAGAGGTACTACCGACGGAGACCCAGTACTTC. The chain combines TRBV2 with TRBJ2-5; no definite D call. The CDR3 has 14 residues. The V and J ends lost 8 bases and 5 bases respectively, with 18 bases between them. Germline CDR1 is SNHLY and CDR2 is FYNNEI.

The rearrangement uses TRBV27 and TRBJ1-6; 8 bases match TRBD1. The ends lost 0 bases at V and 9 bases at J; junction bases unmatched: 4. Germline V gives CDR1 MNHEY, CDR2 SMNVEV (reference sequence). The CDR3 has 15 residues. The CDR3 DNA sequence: TGTGCCAGCAGTTTATCCGACAGGGGCGGTTCACCCCTCCACTTT. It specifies CASSLSDRGGSPLHF.

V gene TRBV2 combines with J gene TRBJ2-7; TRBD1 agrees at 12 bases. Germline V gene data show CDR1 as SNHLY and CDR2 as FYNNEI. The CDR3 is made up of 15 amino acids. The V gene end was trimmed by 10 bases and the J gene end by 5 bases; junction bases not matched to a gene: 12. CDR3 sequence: CATKPGTGGFDEQYF. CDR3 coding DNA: TGTGCCACCAAGCCCGGGACAGGGGGCTTCGACGAGCAGTACTTC.

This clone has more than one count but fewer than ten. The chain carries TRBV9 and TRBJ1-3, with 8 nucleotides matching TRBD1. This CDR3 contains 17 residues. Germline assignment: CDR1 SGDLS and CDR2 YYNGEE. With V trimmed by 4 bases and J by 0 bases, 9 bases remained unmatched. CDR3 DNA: TGTGCCAGCAGCCCCCAGTGGCAGGGGGCCTCTGGAAACACCATATATTTT. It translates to CASSPQWQGASGNTIYF.